The sequence of this T cell receptor beta chain was determined in a study of blood T cell repertoires in COVID-19. Study context: Acute and convalescent COVID-19 specimens originated in the United States, Italy and Spain. From T cells, B-cell-depleted T cells, or PBMCs came the material, which was cDNA or gDNA.

Original data processing: Estimation of nucleated cell counts relied on the amplification of reference gene primers. Generated by immunoSEQ multiplex PCR, the TCRdb table keeps only in-frame clones and is missing some. V, J and clone size derive from that table, while D and trimming were established from the DNA sequence. The table includes roughly 260,000 clones, more than 70% detected once. V was pared by 6 bases and J by 2 bases, with 19 bases between. Germline V CDR1 and CDR2: MDHEN, SYDVKM. The CDR3 totals 16 residues. This TCR derives from a woman aged 18-29 years with acute or convalescent COVID-19. This chain links TRBV28 with TRBJ1-2, with D perhaps matching TRBD1 (6 bases). The sample comprised peripheral blood. CDR3 in DNA: TGTGCCAGCAGACGACTCGCAGGGGCGTGGAACTATGGCTACACCTTC. Protein sequence: CASRRLAGAWNYGYTF.